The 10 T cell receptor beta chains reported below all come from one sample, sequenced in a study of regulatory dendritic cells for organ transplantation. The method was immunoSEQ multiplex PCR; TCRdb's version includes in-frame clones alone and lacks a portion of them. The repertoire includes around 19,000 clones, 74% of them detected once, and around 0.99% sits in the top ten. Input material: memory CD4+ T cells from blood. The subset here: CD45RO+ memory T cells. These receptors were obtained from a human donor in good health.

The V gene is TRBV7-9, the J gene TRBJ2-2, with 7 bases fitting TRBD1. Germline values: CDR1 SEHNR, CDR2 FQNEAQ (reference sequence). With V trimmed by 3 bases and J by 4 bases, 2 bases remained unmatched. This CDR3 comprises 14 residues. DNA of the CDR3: TGTGCCAGCAGCTTGACAGGGTCCACCGGGGAGCTGTTTTTT. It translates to CASSLTGSTGELFF. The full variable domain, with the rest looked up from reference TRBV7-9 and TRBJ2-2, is DTGVSQNPRHKITKRGQNVTFRCDPISEHNRLYWYRQTLGQGPEFLTYFQNEAQLEKSRLLSDRFSAERPKGSFSTLEIQRTEQGDSAMYLCASSLTGSTGELFFGEGSRLTVL.

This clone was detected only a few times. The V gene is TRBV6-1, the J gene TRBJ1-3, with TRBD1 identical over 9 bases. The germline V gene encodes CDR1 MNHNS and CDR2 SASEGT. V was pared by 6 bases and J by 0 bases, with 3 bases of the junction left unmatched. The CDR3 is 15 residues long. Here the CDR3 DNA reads TGTGCCAGCAGGACAGGGGGATACTCTGGAAACACCATATATTTT. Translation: CASRTGGYSGNTIYF.

In nucleotides, the CDR3 is TGTGCCATCAGTGGACAGGGCCAAAATTCACCCCTCCACTTT. This translates into CAISGQGQNSPLHF. The V gene is TRBV10-3, the J gene TRBJ1-6; 7 bases fit TRBD1. CDR1 is ENHRY, CDR2 SYGVKD, per germline. The J segment lost 7 bases and the V segment lost 4 bases, leaving 4 bases of the junction unmatched. The CDR3 is 14 residues long.

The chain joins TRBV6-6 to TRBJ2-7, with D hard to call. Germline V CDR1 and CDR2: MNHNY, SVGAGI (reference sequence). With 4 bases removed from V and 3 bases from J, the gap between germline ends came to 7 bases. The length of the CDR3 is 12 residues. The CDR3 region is CASSLEIYEQYF. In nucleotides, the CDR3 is TGTGCCAGCAGTTTAGAGATCTACGAGCAGTACTTC.

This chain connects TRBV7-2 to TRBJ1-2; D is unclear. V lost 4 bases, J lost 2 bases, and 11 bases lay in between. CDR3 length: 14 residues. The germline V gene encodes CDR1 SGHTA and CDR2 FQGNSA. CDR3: CASSSSTGNYGYTF. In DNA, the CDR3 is TGTGCCAGCAGCTCTTCGACTGGGAACTATGGCTACACCTTC.

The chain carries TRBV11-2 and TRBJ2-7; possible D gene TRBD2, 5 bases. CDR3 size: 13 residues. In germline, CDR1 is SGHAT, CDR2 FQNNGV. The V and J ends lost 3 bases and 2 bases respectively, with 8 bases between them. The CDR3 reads CASSFQRPYEQYF. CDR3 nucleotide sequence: TGTGCCAGCAGCTTCCAGCGGCCCTACGAGCAGTACTTC.

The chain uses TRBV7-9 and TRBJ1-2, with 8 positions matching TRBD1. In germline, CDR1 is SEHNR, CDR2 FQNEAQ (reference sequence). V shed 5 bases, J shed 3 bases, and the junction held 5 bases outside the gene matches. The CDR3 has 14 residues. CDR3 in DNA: TGTGCCAGCAGCCCGGACAGGGCTTACTATGGCTACACCTTC. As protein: CASSPDRAYYGYTF.

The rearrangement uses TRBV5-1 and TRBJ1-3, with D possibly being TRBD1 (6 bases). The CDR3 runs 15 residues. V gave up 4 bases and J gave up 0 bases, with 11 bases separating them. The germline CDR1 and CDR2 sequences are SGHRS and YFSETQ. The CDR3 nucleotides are TGCGCCAGCAGCCCTAGGACAGACTCTGGAAACACCATATATTTT. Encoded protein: CASSPRTDSGNTIYF.

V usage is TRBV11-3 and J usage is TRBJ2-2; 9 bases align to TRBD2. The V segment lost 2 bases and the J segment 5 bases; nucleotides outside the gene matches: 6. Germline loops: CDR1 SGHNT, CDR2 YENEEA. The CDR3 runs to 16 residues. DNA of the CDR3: TGTGCCAGCAGCTTATTGGCGGGGGGGCGAACCGGGGAGCTGTTTTTT. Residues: CASSLLAGGRTGELFF.

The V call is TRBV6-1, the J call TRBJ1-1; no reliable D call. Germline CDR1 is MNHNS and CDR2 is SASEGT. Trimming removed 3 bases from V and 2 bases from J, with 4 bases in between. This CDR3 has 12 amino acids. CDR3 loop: CASSDLNTEAFF. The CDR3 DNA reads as TGTGCCAGCAGTGACCTCAACACTGAAGCTTTCTTT.